This T cell receptor beta chain was captured in a study of blood T cell repertoires in COVID-19. CDR3 length: 17 amino acids. The germline CDR1 and CDR2 sequences are MNHNY and SVGAGI (reference sequence). V trimming: 5 bases; J trimming: 6 bases; junction bases outside the gene matches: 14. This table comes from immunoSEQ multiplex PCR, and its TCRdb copy is limited to in-frame clones, with some not included. The sample yields 70,000 to 90,000 clones, roughly 85% seen once. V gene TRBV6-6 combines with J gene TRBJ2-7; TRBD2 aligns across 12 bases. This receptor was taken from a man aged 45-65 years with COVID-19, enrolled during active disease. The sequenced material came from peripheral blood. CDR3 bases: TGTGCCAGCAGTCCAGGGTTGACTAGCGGGAGTCGGGCCGAGCAGTACTTC. Translating gives CASSPGLTSGSRAEQYF.